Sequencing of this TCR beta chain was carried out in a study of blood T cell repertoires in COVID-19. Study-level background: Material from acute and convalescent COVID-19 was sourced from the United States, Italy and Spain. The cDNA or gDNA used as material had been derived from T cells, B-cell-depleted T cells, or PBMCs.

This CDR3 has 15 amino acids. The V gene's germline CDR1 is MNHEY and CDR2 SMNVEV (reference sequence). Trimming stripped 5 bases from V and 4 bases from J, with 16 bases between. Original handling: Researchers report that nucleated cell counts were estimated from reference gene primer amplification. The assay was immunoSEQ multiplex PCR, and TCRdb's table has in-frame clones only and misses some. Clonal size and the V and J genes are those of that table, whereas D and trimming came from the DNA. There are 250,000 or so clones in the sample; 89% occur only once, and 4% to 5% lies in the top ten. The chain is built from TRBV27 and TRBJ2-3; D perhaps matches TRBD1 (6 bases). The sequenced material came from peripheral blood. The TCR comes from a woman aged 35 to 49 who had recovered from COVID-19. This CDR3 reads CASSPQQGWADTQYF. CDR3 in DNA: TGTGCCAGCAGTCCTCAACAGGGTTGGGCAGATACGCAGTATTTT.